The 21 T cell receptor beta chains in this list originate from one sample, sequenced in a study of type 1 regulatory T cells. TCRdb analysed the reads with MiXCR anew, one entry per CDR3 protein. The sample includes about 68,000 distinct CDR3 sequences, 50% to 70% of them seen just once. Antigens of these TCRs are unknown. Sequenced: cultured T cells, either the whole culture or a sorted T cell fraction (not recorded which). Subset defined: Tr1-enriched cell product generated in vitro against host alloantigens. These receptors were taken from a human donor in good health.

The genes are TRBV5-1 and TRBJ2-7; D is ambiguous. CDR1 and CDR2 (germline): SGHRS, YFSETQ. The CDR3 has 15 amino acids. V was cut by 4 bases and J by 6 bases, with 20 bases left in between. The CDR3 here is CASSPDGSRSIEQYF. The CDR3 bases are TGCGCCAGCAGCCCAGACGGATCAAGGTCTATCGAGCAGTACTTC.

The chain joins TRBV20-1 to TRBJ2-1; D possibly corresponds to TRBD2 (6 bases). Germline V lookup: CDR1 DFQATT, CDR2 SNEGSKA (reference sequence). V lost 6 bases to trimming and J lost 7 bases, with 16 bases between them. The CDR3 sequence is 13 residues long. CDR3 residues: CSAPGVRTNEQFF. CDR3 in DNA: TGCAGTGCCCCGGGGGTGCGGACTAATGAGCAGTTCTTC.

This chain links TRBV5-4 with TRBJ1-2; weak D call: TRBD1 (6 bases). CDR1 is SGHNT and CDR2 is YYREEE in the germline V gene (reference sequence). CDR3 length equals 15 residues. The ends were cut back, 4 bases at V and 7 bases at J, with 20 bases in the middle. The CDR3: CASSLTNAGTSGYTF. As DNA, the CDR3 is TGTGCCAGCAGCCTGACAAATGCCGGGACAAGTGGCTACACCTTC.

This clonotype came up a few times. The V gene is TRBV15, the J gene TRBJ2-1; 7 bases line up with TRBD2. The V and J ends lost 1 base and 0 bases, in that order; junction bases with no gene match: 12. The CDR3 contains 19 residues. Germline V CDR1 and CDR2: LNHNV, YYDKDF (reference sequence). The CDR3 coding sequence is TGTGCCACCAGCAGAGCGGGGGGACGACTTCCGAGCTCCTACAATGAGCAGTTCTTC. Translation: CATSRAGGRLPSSYNEQFF.

The chain combines TRBV27 with TRBJ2-7, with TRBD1 matching 8 bases. CDR3 length: 14 residues. V was clipped by 6 bases and J by 2 bases; unmatched bases: 6. Germline CDR1 reads MNHEY; CDR2 reads SMNVEV (reference sequence). CDR3 sequence (DNA): TGTGCCAGCAGGAAACAGGGGGTCGCCTACGAGCAGTACTTC. This translates into CASRKQGVAYEQYF.

This chain links TRBV11-2 with TRBJ2-3; D perhaps matches TRBD2 (5 bases). Germline V CDR1 and CDR2: SGHAT, FQNNGV. The germline V and J ends were trimmed by 1 base and 1 base, with 9 bases remaining between them. The CDR3 sequence is 15 residues long. The chain's CDR3 is CASSLGGARTDTQYF. For the CDR3, the DNA is TGTGCCAGCAGCTTAGGGGGAGCGCGCACAGATACGCAGTATTTT.

The V gene is TRBV27, the J gene TRBJ1-5, with TRBD1 as a possible D gene (6 bases). CDR3 size: 18 residues. Per germline, CDR1 MNHEY and CDR2 SMNVEV (reference sequence). Trimming left V 3 bases short and J 0 bases short, with 18 bases between. The CDR3 region has the DNA TGTGCCAGCAGTTTTGCCGGGACACCGATTTATAGCAATCAGCCCCAGCATTTT. Protein sequence: CASSFAGTPIYSNQPQHF.

This rearrangement joins TRBV5-1 to TRBJ2-1, with D possibly matching TRBD1 (6 bases). Trimming took 4 bases from V and 5 from J, leaving 13 bases between them. This CDR3 has 14 amino acids. Per germline, CDR1 SGHRS and CDR2 YFSETQ. The CDR3: CASSKGTPNNEQFF. The CDR3 DNA sequence: TGCGCCAGCAGCAAAGGGACACCTAACAATGAGCAGTTCTTC.

In this sample, this clonotype turned up many times. V and J are TRBV6-5 and TRBJ2-3, with 10 bases that match TRBD2. There are 15 residues in the CDR3. Germline CDR1 is MNHEY and CDR2 is SVGAGI. Germline trimming cut 6 bases from V and 3 bases from J; bases unmatched to any gene: 6. The CDR3 is CASSFLAGETDTQYF. CDR3 nucleotide sequence: TGTGCCAGCAGCTTCCTAGCGGGAGAGACAGATACGCAGTATTTT.

The rearrangement joins TRBV7-2 to TRBJ2-7; 9 bases agree with TRBD2. The CDR3 spans 19 residues. V gave up 5 bases and J gave up 6 bases; unmatched junction bases: 23. Germline CDR1 reads SGHTA; CDR2 reads FQGNSA. This CDR3 is CASSQGWVAGAGRMGEQYF. The CDR3 DNA is TGTGCCAGCAGCCAGGGTTGGGTAGCGGGAGCTGGTCGAATGGGCGAGCAGTACTTC.

The genes are TRBV6-2 or TRBV6-3 and TRBJ2-7; 7 bases align to TRBD2. This CDR3 is built from 15 residues. From germline, CDR1 is MNHEY and CDR2 SVGEGT. The trim removed 2 bases at V and 3 bases at J, leaving 7 bases unmatched. The DNA for the CDR3 is TGTGCCAGCAGTTACATGGGCGGGGGAGTCTACGAGCAGTACTTC. Translation: CASSYMGGGVYEQYF.

The chain has TRBV18 and TRBJ1-1; D not certain. This CDR3 is built from 13 residues. Looked up from germline, CDR1 is KGHSH and CDR2 is LQKENI. V lost 3 bases and J lost 3, with 8 bases in between. CDR3 loop: CASSPERHTEAFF. The CDR3 DNA reads TGTGCCAGCTCACCTGAGAGGCACACTGAAGCTTTCTTT.

This chain connects TRBV12-3 or TRBV12-4 to TRBJ2-2; 9 nucleotides agree with TRBD2. The CDR3 spans 15 residues. J gave up 3 bases and V 5 bases, and 4 bases lay outside the gene matches. CDR3 residues: CASSPTSGYTGELFF. The DNA for the CDR3 is TGTGCCAGCAGTCCAACTAGCGGGTACACCGGGGAGCTGTTTTTT.

The chain carries TRBV2 and TRBJ2-5; D remains ambiguous. Germline loops: CDR1 SNHLY, CDR2 FYNNEI. Trimming stripped 4 bases from V and 2 bases from J, with 14 bases between. The length of the CDR3 is 15 residues. DNA of the CDR3: TGTGCCAGCAGTGTGTCAAGGTCCACGCAAGAGACCCAGTACTTC. Translating it yields CASSVSRSTQETQYF.

The chain recombines TRBV18 with TRBJ2-4; 10 bases are a match to TRBD1. This CDR3 is 16 amino acids long. Germline-derived CDR1 and CDR2 are KGHSH and LQKENI. Trimming cost V 4 bases and J 10 bases; bases outside gene matches: 13. The CDR3 bases are TGTGCCAGCTCACTTCCCCTGGGACAGGGGCCAGGGATTCAGTACTTC. It translates to CASSLPLGQGPGIQYF.

This chain joins TRBV7-6 and TRBJ2-1; perhaps TRBD2 as D (7 bases). Trimming cost V 4 bases and J 10 bases, with 17 bases left between them. This CDR3 comprises 14 residues. Germline assignment: CDR1 SGHVS and CDR2 FNYEAQ. This chain's CDR3 is CASSSGTGGEEQFF. The CDR3, as DNA: TGTGCCAGCAGCTCAGGGACGGGGGGCGAGGAGCAGTTCTTC.

The chain carries TRBV20-1 and TRBJ2-7, with 13 nucleotides matching TRBD2. This CDR3 comprises 14 residues. Per germline, CDR1 DFQATT and CDR2 SNEGSKA (reference sequence). The V and J ends lost 4 bases and 7 bases, in that order; junction bases with no gene match: 7. CDR3 DNA: TGCAGTGCTATGGGACTAGCGGGAACGCAAGAGCAGTACTTC. Amino acid sequence: CSAMGLAGTQEQYF.

The J gene is TRBJ2-5, the V gene TRBV20-1; a possible D gene is TRBD2 (5 bases). The CDR3 runs to 12 residues. CDR1 is DFQATT and CDR2 is SNEGSKA in the germline V gene (reference sequence). V was pared by 3 bases and J by 6 bases, with 11 bases between. CDR3 sequence: CSARTVAQTQYF. DNA for the CDR3: TGCAGTGCTAGGACTGTAGCGCAGACCCAGTACTTC.

This clonotype has just one count. J is TRBJ2-1 and V is TRBV19; the D gene is possibly TRBD1 (6 bases). Germline V gene sequence: CDR1 LNHDA, CDR2 SQIVND (reference sequence). The germline V and J ends were trimmed by 2 bases and 6 bases, with 17 bases remaining between them. The CDR3 sequence is 16 residues long. The CDR3 DNA is TGTGCCAGTAGTATATTAGGACAGACCTCCGCCAATGAGCAGTTCTTC. Its translation: CASSILGQTSANEQFF.

This rearrangement joins TRBV3-1 to TRBJ2-7; D gene unclear. The CDR3 contains 9 residues. CDR1 LGHDT and CDR2 YNNKEL come from the germline V gene (reference sequence). V was trimmed by 4 bases and J by 13 bases, leaving 8 bases between them. The CDR3 bases are TGTGCCAGCAGCCCTCCTTTTTACTTC. Protein sequence: CASSPPFYF.

This clonotype came up a few times. J is TRBJ2-7 and V is TRBV10-3; no definite D call. The ends were cut back, 4 bases at V and 7 bases at J, with 8 bases in the middle. The CDR3 has 11 amino acids. CDR1 is ENHRY, CDR2 SYGVKD, per germline. In DNA, the CDR3 is TGTGCCATCAGTGCGGCGGAAGAGCAGTACTTC. Translation gives CAISAAEEQYF.